A single T cell receptor beta chain is shown here with its context. The sample belongs to a study of blood T cell repertoires in COVID-19. The assay was immunoSEQ multiplex PCR, and TCRdb's table has in-frame clones only and misses some. Counted here are fewer than 150,000 clones, about four fifths occurring once; the ten biggest clones make up 8.8%. Unmatched junction bases numbered 8, after V lost 8 bases and J lost 5 bases. The CDR3 covers 13 residues. In germline, CDR1 is KGHSH, CDR2 LQKENI. V usage is TRBV18 and J usage is TRBJ2-7; 8 nucleotides line up with TRBD1. This clonotype was obtained from a woman of 80 years or more in a cohort sampled during active or convalescent COVID-19. The sequenced sample consisted of peripheral blood. CDR3 amino acids: CASRGQGAHEQYF. CDR3 coding DNA: TGTGCCAGCCGCGGACAGGGTGCCCACGAGCAGTACTTC.